The 27 T cell receptor beta chains presented below share a single source sample, sequenced in a study of blood T cell repertoires in COVID-19. Data came from immunoSEQ multiplex PCR; TCRdb stores just in-frame clones and leaves some out. The table records 250,000 to 350,000 clones, roughly 90% of them present only once. The material sequenced was peripheral blood. The receptors derive from a woman aged 55-70 years with acute or convalescent COVID-19.

The chain joins TRBV5-1 to TRBJ1-1; 9 bases agree with TRBD1. The germline gives CDR1 SGHRS, CDR2 YFSETQ. This CDR3 has 14 residues. V was clipped by 3 bases and J by 5 bases; unmatched bases: 5. The CDR3 spells CASSWGTGRTEAFF. CDR3 coding DNA: TGCGCCAGCAGCTGGGGGACAGGGAGGACTGAAGCTTTCTTT.

The CDR3 sequence: CAITFAQDPADGYTF. CDR3 bases: TGTGCCATCACGTTCGCACAGGACCCCGCGGACGGCTACACCTTC. The rearrangement joins TRBV10-3 to TRBJ1-2; possible D gene TRBD1, 5 bases. This CDR3 contains 15 residues. Germline CDR1 ENHRY, CDR2 SYGVKD. V dropped 7 bases and J dropped 8 bases, with 23 bases sitting between them.

In DNA form, the CDR3 reads TGTGCCAGCAGCTTAGACAGGGAACATGGCTACACCTTC. Translated: CASSLDREHGYTF. The chain recombines TRBV7-2 with TRBJ1-2, with D tentatively TRBD1 (6 bases). The CDR3 loop spans 13 amino acids. V gave up 1 base and J gave up 6 bases, with 9 bases separating them. The germline CDR1 and CDR2 sequences are SGHTA and FQGNSA.

The V gene is TRBV15, the J gene TRBJ1-1; D ambiguous. V lost 0 bases, J lost 1 base, and 6 bases lay in between. This CDR3 comprises 14 residues. The germline gives CDR1 LNHNV, CDR2 YYDKDF (reference sequence). CDR3 in amino acids: CATSRDRGNTEAFF. The CDR3 DNA reads TGTGCCACCAGCAGAGATCGAGGGAACACTGAAGCTTTCTTT.

This chain connects TRBV28 to TRBJ2-7; D gene ambiguous. Germline CDR1 is MDHEN and CDR2 is SYDVKM. The V end lost 4 bases, the J end lost 7 bases, and 14 bases lay between the germline ends. The CDR3 totals 13 residues. Written as DNA, the CDR3 is TGTGCCAGCAGTTGGGCCCTGCGTGGAGAGCAGTACTTC. It specifies CASSWALRGEQYF.

This clone was observed a few times. The V and J genes are TRBV5-1 and TRBJ1-1, with D perhaps matching TRBD1 (6 bases). The CDR3 sequence is 13 residues long. Trimming removed 0 bases at V and 3 bases at J, with 6 bases between. Germline V gives CDR1 SGHRS, CDR2 YFSETQ. Written as DNA, the CDR3 is TGCGCCAGCAGCTTGGACAGGGACACTGAAGCTTTCTTT. Translated, it gives CASSLDRDTEAFF.

This clone showed up just once. This chain uses TRBV5-5 with TRBJ1-1, with D maybe TRBD1 (6 bases). V was pared by 4 bases and J by 6 bases, with 19 bases between. CDR3 length: 15 residues. Germline-derived CDR1 and CDR2 are SGHKS and YYEKEE (reference sequence). The CDR3 DNA is TGTGCCAGCAGCCTCTGGGGGGGCACCTCGTCTGAAGCTTTCTTT. As protein: CASSLWGGTSSEAFF.

The V and J genes are TRBV2 and TRBJ1-3, with D unresolved. Per the germline V gene, CDR1 is SNHLY and CDR2 is FYNNEI. The CDR3 spans 16 residues. V lost 0 bases and J 0 bases, leaving 9 bases between the germline ends. The CDR3 sequence is CASSEARSFSGNTIYF. CDR3 sequence (DNA): TGTGCCAGCAGTGAAGCGCGAAGTTTCTCTGGAAACACCATATATTTT.

The chain has TRBV5-1 and TRBJ1-2; D is uncertain. The V and J ends lost 5 bases and 2 bases respectively, with 7 bases between them. Germline CDR1 is SGHRS and CDR2 is YFSETQ. This CDR3 is 12 amino acids long. DNA for the CDR3: TGCGCCAGCAGTCCCGCGAACTATGGCTACACCTTC. It encodes CASSPANYGYTF.

V and J are TRBV27 and TRBJ1-2, with a tentative D call TRBD1 (6 bases). Germline loops: CDR1 MNHEY, CDR2 SMNVEV (reference sequence). Trimming took off 5 bases at V and 1 base at J, with 11 bases between the two ends. The CDR3 runs to 14 residues. CDR3 DNA: TGTGCCAGCAGTCCCCGGACAGTTAACTATGGCTACACCTTC. Its protein product is CASSPRTVNYGYTF.

This chain joins TRBV19 and TRBJ1-2; D might be TRBD1 (6 bases). V lost 6 bases and J 7 bases, leaving 24 bases between the germline ends. CDR3 length: 16 amino acids. Looked up from germline, CDR1 is LNHDA and CDR2 is SQIVND (reference sequence). CDR3 nucleotide sequence: TGTGCCAGTAGGACCGTGCAGGGGCCTAGCCTCAGTGGCTACACCTTC. This gives the protein CASRTVQGPSLSGYTF.

V usage is TRBV14 and J usage is TRBJ1-1, with D perhaps matching TRBD1 (5 bases). This CDR3 contains 15 residues. V was clipped by 1 base and J by 1 base, with 10 bases between them. Germline V lookup: CDR1 SGHDN, CDR2 FVKESK. The chain's CDR3 is CASSQVGRGNTEAFF. The CDR3 DNA reads TGTGCCAGCAGCCAAGTGGGAAGGGGGAACACTGAAGCTTTCTTT.

The chain has TRBV7-9 and TRBJ2-7; 8 bases align to TRBD1. The CDR3 is 15 amino acids. Trimming at V came to 4 bases and at J to 5 bases, leaving 10 bases not matched to a gene. Germline assignment: CDR1 SEHNR and CDR2 FQNEAQ (reference sequence). CDR3: CASSSPGQVWNEQYF. In DNA form, the CDR3 reads TGTGCCAGCAGCTCGCCGGGACAGGTCTGGAACGAGCAGTACTTC. The full variable domain, with the rest looked up from reference TRBV7-9 and TRBJ2-7, is DTGVSQNPRHKITKRGQNVTFRCDPISEHNRLYWYRQTLGQGPEFLTYFQNEAQLEKSRLLSDRFSAERPKGSFSTLEIQRTEQGDSAMYLCASSSPGQVWNEQYFGPGTRLTVT.

This chain uses TRBV9 with TRBJ2-2; possible D gene TRBD2, 6 bases. CDR1 SGDLS and CDR2 YYNGEE come from the germline V gene. The V end was cut by 3 bases, the J end by 4 bases, with 22 bases between. The CDR3 loop spans 18 amino acids. The CDR3 coding sequence is TGTGCCAGCAGCGAACCCCCGGGACTCCAAAGGGGCACCGGGGAGCTGTTTTTT. It codes for CASSEPPGLQRGTGELFF.

The genes are TRBV6-2 or TRBV6-3 and TRBJ1-3; tentative D call: TRBD1 (5 bases). The CDR3 length is 14 residues. V was trimmed by 6 bases and J by 4 bases, leaving 13 bases between them. Looked up from germline, CDR1 is MNHEY and CDR2 is SVGEGT. CDR3 sequence: CASSGTNSGNTIYF. CDR3 nucleotide sequence: TGTGCCAGCAGCGGGACTAATAGCGGAAACACCATATATTTT.

The genes are TRBV19 and TRBJ2-7, with a tentative D call TRBD1 (6 bases). Per the germline V gene, CDR1 is LNHDA and CDR2 is SQIVND (reference sequence). The CDR3 totals 15 residues. Trimming shortened V by 5 bases and J by 3 bases, and 17 bases separated the two germline ends. CDR3 sequence: CASSFTTGPLYEQYF. The CDR3, as DNA: TGTGCCAGTAGTTTCACGACAGGCCCCCTCTACGAGCAGTACTTC.

The chain is built from TRBV27 and TRBJ2-2; 8 bases match TRBD2. Germline lookup yields CDR1 MNHEY and CDR2 SMNVEV (reference sequence). Unmatched junction bases numbered 11, after V lost 3 bases and J lost 5 bases. The CDR3 length is 17 residues. The CDR3 loop reads CASSFPPGERGTGELFF. In DNA form, the CDR3 reads TGTGCCAGCAGTTTTCCCCCGGGGGAGCGGGGGACCGGGGAGCTGTTTTTT.

The genes are TRBV3-1 (or the pseudogene TRBV3-2) and TRBJ2-1; 11 nucleotides agree with TRBD2. Losses at the gene ends were 1 base for V and 8 bases for J; bases not matched to a gene: 4. Germline V gene sequence: CDR1 LGHDT, CDR2 YNNKEL (reference sequence). The CDR3 is 15 amino acids. For the CDR3, the DNA is TGTGCCAGCAGCCAAGCTCAGACTAGCGGGGATGAGCAGTTCTTC. This encodes CASSQAQTSGDEQFF.

This clone showed up just a few times. The rearrangement links TRBV7-2 to TRBJ1-1, with TRBD1 identical over 8 bases. Germline V gene lookup returns CDR1 SGHTA and CDR2 FQGNSA. The CDR3 consists of 15 residues. The trim removed 5 bases at V and 1 base at J, leaving 6 bases unmatched. The CDR3 sequence: CASSLYGTGNTEAFF. The CDR3 nucleotides read TGTGCCAGCAGCCTCTACGGGACAGGGAACACTGAAGCTTTCTTT.

The gene calls are TRBV30 and TRBJ1-1; 7 bases match TRBD1. CDR1 GTSNPN and CDR2 SVGIG come from the germline V gene (reference sequence). This CDR3 has 13 amino acids. J was trimmed by 2 bases and V by 4 bases; bases with no gene match: 4. The CDR3 sequence: CAWTRQGNTEAFF. Here the CDR3 DNA reads TGTGCCTGGACTAGACAGGGAAACACTGAAGCTTTCTTT.

This clone showed up just once. CDR3 in DNA: TGTGCCAGCAGCCAAGATGTGGGGACAGCTTTCTACGAGCAGTACTTC. Encoded protein: CASSQDVGTAFYEQYF. The chain employs TRBV3-1 (or the pseudogene TRBV3-2) and TRBJ2-7; TRBD1 matches at 7 bases. Germline assignment: CDR1 LGHDT and CDR2 YNNKEL (reference sequence). This CDR3 has 16 residues. J gave up 3 bases and V 0 bases, and 8 bases lay outside the gene matches.

The rearrangement uses TRBV11-1 and TRBJ2-7; D is ambiguous. Trimming removed 4 bases from V and 3 bases from J, with 13 bases in between. The germline V gene encodes CDR1 SGHAT and CDR2 FQDESV (reference sequence). This CDR3 region has 14 residues. CDR3 bases: TGTGCCAGCAGCTCGTTCCAGGTTTACTACGAGCAGTACTTC. It is translated as CASSSFQVYYEQYF.

Only one count was recorded for this clone. J is TRBJ2-7 and V is TRBV20-1; TRBD1 is a possible D gene (6 bases). The length of the CDR3 is 13 residues. V dropped 3 bases and J dropped 6 bases, with 15 bases sitting between them. CDR1 and CDR2 (germline): DFQATT, SNEGSKA (reference sequence). This CDR3 reads CSASRQAGVEQYF. For the CDR3, the DNA is TGCAGTGCTAGTCGACAGGCCGGGGTCGAGCAGTACTTC.

V is TRBV9 and J is TRBJ2-2; D possibly corresponds to TRBD1 (6 bases). The germline V gene has CDR1 SGDLS and CDR2 YYNGEE. This CDR3 is built from 15 residues. Deletions cut 1 base from V and 6 bases from J, with 13 bases between. CDR3 protein: CASSVKPRGPGELFF. DNA for the CDR3: TGTGCCAGCAGCGTAAAGCCCAGGGGACCCGGGGAGCTGTTTTTT.

The rearrangement joins TRBV30 to TRBJ1-6; possible D gene TRBD1, 6 bases. Trimming cost V 3 bases and J 5 bases, with 11 bases left between them. Germline loops: CDR1 GTSNPN, CDR2 SVGIG (reference sequence). CDR3 length: 14 amino acids. The CDR3 region has the DNA TGTGCCTGGAGACAGGGAACAGATAATTCACCCCTCCACTTT. It specifies CAWRQGTDNSPLHF.

The V call is TRBV7-2, the J call TRBJ2-7, with a tentative D call TRBD2 (6 bases). The CDR3 is 14 amino acids. Trimming removed 2 bases from V and 9 bases from J, with 17 bases in between. The germline CDR1 and CDR2 sequences are SGHTA and FQGNSA. The CDR3: CASSLLDSTGGQYF. For the CDR3, the DNA is TGTGCCAGCAGCTTACTGGATTCGACCGGGGGGCAGTACTTC.

V and J are TRBV7-8 and TRBJ2-3; unclear D gene. V lost 1 base to trimming and J lost 4 bases, with 12 bases between them. The germline V gene encodes CDR1 SGHVS and CDR2 FQNEAQ. The CDR3 is 15 residues long. DNA of the CDR3: TGTGCCAGCAGCTTAGTTCGGGTCCTGGCAGATACGCAGTATTTT. It is translated as CASSLVRVLADTQYF.